The rows below give T cell receptor beta chains drawn from one sample of a study of memory CD4+ T cells and cytomegalovirus serostatus. Sequencing was performed with immunoSEQ multiplex PCR; in TCRdb, only in-frame clones are kept and a portion is missing. The sample carries around 62,000 clones, 60% to 85% recorded once. Sequenced material: memory CD4+ T cells from blood. Every receptor here comes from an adult in good health and CMV-seropositive. Both conserved end residues are part of each CDR3. A D gene is named only where the DNA matches it firmly. Clone size is shown for a subset of rows, as once, few, many or a class of expanded clone.

>TRBV6-1|NA|NA|TRBJ2-3
TGTGCCAGCAGTGAAATCCGGCAGGGGAGGACAGATACGCAGTATTTT
CASSEIRQGRTDTQYF
>TRBV11-2|NA|TRBD2|TRBJ2-5
TGTGCCAGCAGCCAGACTAGCCAGGCAGAGACCCAGTACTTC
CASSQTSQAETQYF
>TRBV5-1|NA|NA|TRBJ2-1
TGCGCCAGCAGCTTGGCACCTACCTATGGTGAGCAGTTCTTC
CASSLAPTYGEQFF
>TRBV20-1|NA|TRBD1|TRBJ1-2
TGCAGTGAGGGACAGGGGGAGGGCTACACCTTC
CSEGQGEGYTF
>TRBV4-2|NA|NA|TRBJ2-7
TGTGCCAGCAGCCAAGATATGGCAGGTTTCTACGAGCAGTACTTC
CASSQDMAGFYEQYF
>TRBV11-3|NA|NA|TRBJ2-1
TGTGCCAGCAGCTCCCAAGGGCATCTCAATGAGCAGTTCTTC
CASSSQGHLNEQFF
>TRBV30|NA|NA|TRBJ1-2
TGTGCCTGGAGTGTACCTGGATACTATGGCTACACCTTC
CAWSVPGYYGYTF
>TRBV5-1|NA|NA|TRBJ1-5
TGCGCCAGCAGCCAGCTGGGGGAAGGGCCCCAGCATTTT
CASSQLGEGPQHF
>TRBV5-1|NA|NA|TRBJ1-5
TGCGCCAGCAGCTTGGAAGGGGGCAATCAGCCCCAGCATTTT
CASSLEGGNQPQHF
>TRBV6-1|few|NA|TRBJ2-1
TGTGCCAGCAGTGAAACCCGTCAGCAGTTCTTC
CASSETRQQFF
>TRBV29-1|NA|TRBD1|TRBJ2-7
TGCAGCGCCCTACCCGGGACAGGGGCAGCAGACGAGCAGTACTTC
CSALPGTGAADEQYF
>TRBV6-1|few|NA|TRBJ1-5
TGTGCCAGCAGTGAACCGAGGGGGGGCGGGTATCAGCCCCAGCATTTT
CASSEPRGGGYQPQHF
>TRBV28|once|NA|TRBJ1-2
TGCGCAGCAACAGGCTACTATGGCTACACCTTC
CAATGYYGYTF
>TRBV5-6|NA|NA|TRBJ2-3
TGTGCCAGCAGCGACGGGGGAGGAGTCGCAGATACGCAGTATTTT
CASSDGGGVADTQYF
>TRBV6-5|few|TRBD1|TRBJ1-2
TGTGCCAGCAGTCCTCTTCCGGACAGGAGCTATGGCTACACCTTC
CASSPLPDRSYGYTF
>TRBV7-2|NA|NA|TRBJ2-7
TGTGCCAGCAGCCGTGGAATCAACGAGCAGTACTTC
CASSRGINEQYF
>TRBV5-1|NA|TRBD1|TRBJ1-1
TGCGCCAGCAGCAGGCCCGGGACAGGGGGGGTCATCGACACTGAAGCTTTCTTT
CASSRPGTGGVIDTEAFF
>TRBV7-2|NA|TRBD2|TRBJ2-7
TGTGCCAGCAGCGCCCGGACTAGCTCCTACGAGCAGTACTTC
CASSARTSSYEQYF
>TRBV5-1|NA|TRBD2|TRBJ2-3
TGCGCCAGCAGCCCACACCCCGGGCGGCGGGGGGGCAAAACAGATACGCAGTATTTT
CASSPHPGRRGGKTDTQYF
>TRBV7-3|NA|TRBD1|TRBJ2-3
TGTGCCAGCAGCCGACAGGGGGCTGGCACAGATACGCAGTATTTT
CASSRQGAGTDTQYF
>TRBV29-1|NA|TRBD2|TRBJ2-5
TGCAGCGGAGTTAGGCTAGCGGGACAAGAGACCCAGTACTTC
CSGVRLAGQETQYF
>TRBV14|NA|NA|TRBJ2-5
TGTGCCAGCAGCCAAGATTTGGGAACGGAGACCCAGTACTTC
CASSQDLGTETQYF
>TRBV7-3|NA|NA|TRBJ2-7
TGTGCCAGCAGCGCCTCACAGGGGAGGGGAGGGGGAGAGCAGTACTTC
CASSASQGRGGGEQYF
>TRBV5-8|NA|NA|TRBJ2-2
TGTGCCACCAGAAGCCCCTATTACACCGGGGAGCTGTTTTTT
CATRSPYYTGELFF
>TRBV19|NA|NA|TRBJ1-3
TGTGCCAGTAGTATGGCACAGGGTTATAGCTCTGGAAACACCATATATTTT
CASSMAQGYSSGNTIYF
>TRBV6-6|NA|NA|TRBJ1-4
TGTGCCAGCAGGGGGTGGCAGATGGGGGAAAAACTGTTTTTT
CASRGWQMGEKLFF
>TRBV9|NA|NA|TRBJ1-1
TGTGCCAGCAGCGTAGCGGCCGGCACTGAAGCTTTCTTT
CASSVAAGTEAFF
>TRBV4-2|NA|NA|TRBJ2-3
TGTGCCAGCACAGAGGGGGGCCATTTAACAGATACGCAGTATTTT
CASTEGGHLTDTQYF
>TRBV7-3|few|NA|TRBJ2-2
TGTGCCAGCAGCTTATCGTACACCGGGGAGCTGTTTTTT
CASSLSYTGELFF
>TRBV9|NA|NA|TRBJ2-7
TGTGCCAGCAGCGTAGGGCTGGGTAGCGCCCTTTCCTACGAGCAGTACTTC
CASSVGLGSALSYEQYF
>TRBV5-4|NA|NA|TRBJ2-4
TGTGCCAGCAGCTTGGGAGGTATGGGGGCCAAAAACATTCAGTACTTC
CASSLGGMGAKNIQYF
>TRBV30|NA|NA|TRBJ1-1
TGTGCCTGGAAAACGGTGAACACTGAAGCTTTCTTT
CAWKTVNTEAFF
>TRBV5-1|NA|NA|TRBJ2-2
TGCGCCAGCAGCCTCGACCTATCGGGCATGGACACCGGGGAGCTGTTTTTT
CASSLDLSGMDTGELFF
>TRBV28|NA|NA|TRBJ1-5
TGTGCCAGCGCAAGACGGGGGGCAATTCAGCCCCAGCATTTT
CASARRGAIQPQHF
>TRBV5-3|NA|TRBD1|TRBJ2-7
TGTGCCAGAAGCCATTCGCCAGGACAGGTTTCCTACGAGCAGTACTTC
CARSHSPGQVSYEQYF
>TRBV6-5|NA|NA|TRBJ1-2
TGTGCCAGCAGGGAGGGCTCCAACTATGGCTACACCTTC
CASREGSNYGYTF
>TRBV4-1|NA|NA|TRBJ1-3
TGCGCCAGCAGCCAAGGGATCTACTTAAACACCATATATTTT
CASSQGIYLNTIYF
>TRBV5-1|NA|TRBD1|TRBJ1-2
TGCGCCAGCAGCCTCGGGACAGGCTCTAACTATGGCTACACCTTC
CASSLGTGSNYGYTF
>TRBV28|NA|NA|TRBJ1-4
TGTGCCAGCGGCCGAACTCAGGGAGTGGGTGAAAAACTGTTTTTT
CASGRTQGVGEKLFF
>TRBV30|NA|NA|TRBJ2-5
TGTGCCTGGAGTGTACCCGGCAGCCAAGAGACCCAGTACTTC
CAWSVPGSQETQYF
>TRBV4-3|few|TRBD1|TRBJ1-2
TGCGCCAGCAGCCAAGGGACAGGAGCTAACTATGGCTACACCTTC
CASSQGTGANYGYTF
>TRBV2|NA|NA|TRBJ1-5
TGTGCCAGCAAACTAGACATACTCAATCAGCCCCAGCATTTT
CASKLDILNQPQHF
>TRBV2|NA|NA|TRBJ1-6
TGTGCCAGCAGACCGGTTTACGGGGCGAATTCACCCCTCCACTTT
CASRPVYGANSPLHF
>TRBV14|NA|NA|TRBJ2-5
TGTGCCAGCAGCCAAAAGACACGAGGGATCCAAGAGACCCAGTACTTC
CASSQKTRGIQETQYF
>TRBV6-6|NA|NA|TRBJ2-5
TGTGCCAGCCAGGGGCCGGGAGGAGAGACCCAGTACTTC
CASQGPGGETQYF
>TRBV30|once|NA|TRBJ2-3
TGTGCCGCGACTAGAAGGATAGATACGCAGTATTTT
CAATRRIDTQYF
>TRBV2|few|NA|TRBJ1-6
TGTGCCAGCAAGGCGTCGGATGGGGGTAATTCACCCCTCCACTTT
CASKASDGGNSPLHF
>TRBV11-3|NA|TRBD2|TRBJ2-7
TGTGCCAGCAGCTCCGGACTAGCGAACGGCGAGCAGTACTTC
CASSSGLANGEQYF
>TRBV7-9|NA|NA|TRBJ2-1
TGTGCCAGCAGCCCTAATGGGGGGCTGAGGTACAATGAGCAGTTCTTC
CASSPNGGLRYNEQFF
>TRBV6-4|NA|NA|TRBJ1-4
TGTGCCAGCAGTGATTGGCAAAATGAAAAACTGTTTTTT
CASSDWQNEKLFF